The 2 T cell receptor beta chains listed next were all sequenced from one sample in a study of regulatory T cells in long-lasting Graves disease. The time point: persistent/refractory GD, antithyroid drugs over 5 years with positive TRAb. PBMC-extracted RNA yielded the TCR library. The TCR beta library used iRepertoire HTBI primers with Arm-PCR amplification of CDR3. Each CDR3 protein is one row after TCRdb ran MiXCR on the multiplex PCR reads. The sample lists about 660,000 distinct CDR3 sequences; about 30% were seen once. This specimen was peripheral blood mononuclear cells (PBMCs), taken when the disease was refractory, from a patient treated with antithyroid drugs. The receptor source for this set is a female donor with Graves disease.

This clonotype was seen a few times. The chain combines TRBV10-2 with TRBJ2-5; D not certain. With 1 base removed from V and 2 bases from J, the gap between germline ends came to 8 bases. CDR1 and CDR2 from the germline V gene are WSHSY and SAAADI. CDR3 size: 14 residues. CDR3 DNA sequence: TGCGCCAGCAGTGAGTTGTGGGGTCAAGAGACCCAGTACTTC. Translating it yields CASSELWGQETQYF.

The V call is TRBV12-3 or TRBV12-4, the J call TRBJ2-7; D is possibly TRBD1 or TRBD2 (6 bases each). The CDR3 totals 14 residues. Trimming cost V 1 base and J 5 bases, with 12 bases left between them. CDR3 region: CASSLVLGGNEQYF. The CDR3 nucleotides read TGTGCCAGCAGTTTAGTTTTGGGGGGCAACGAGCAGTACTTC.